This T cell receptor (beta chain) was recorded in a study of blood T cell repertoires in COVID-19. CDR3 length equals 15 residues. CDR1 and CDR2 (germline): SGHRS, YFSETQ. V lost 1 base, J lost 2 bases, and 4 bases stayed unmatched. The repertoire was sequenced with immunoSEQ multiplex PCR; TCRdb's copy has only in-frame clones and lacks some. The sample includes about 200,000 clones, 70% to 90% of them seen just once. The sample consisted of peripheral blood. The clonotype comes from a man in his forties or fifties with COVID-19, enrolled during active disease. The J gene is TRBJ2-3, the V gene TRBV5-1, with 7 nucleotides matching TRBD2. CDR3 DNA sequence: TGCGCCAGCAGCTTGACCACTAGCGCCACAGATACGCAGTATTTT. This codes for CASSLTTSATDTQYF. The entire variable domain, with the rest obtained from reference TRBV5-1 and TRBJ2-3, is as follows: KAGVTQTPRYLIKTRGQQVTLSCSPISGHRSVSWYQQTPGQGLQFLFEYFSETQRNKGNFPGRFSGRQFSNSRSEMNVSTLELGDSALYLCASSLTTSATDTQYFGPGTRLTVL.